This passage covers 28 T cell receptor beta chains from one sample sequenced in a study of T-cell reconstitution after alpha-beta-depleted transplantation in children (dated by TCRdb to 2016 to 2017). Library generation was performed with PCR. The sequencer listed for this sample is Illumina HiSeq 2500. TCR libraries were prepared with molecular barcoding, using unique molecular identifiers to normalize TCRbeta repertoire quantification. TCRdb trimmed the raw reads at Q25, called clones with MiXCR and kept productive beta chains. CDR3 protein duplicates are merged, each entry listing the most common genes and DNA. This sample gives about 460,000 distinct CDR3 sequences in total; about an eighth of them show up just once. 11% to 15% of the sample goes to the ten largest clones. Per the publication, the treatment or condition label means: allogeneic hematopoietic cell transplantation with graft depleted of TCRalphabeta T cells and CD19 B cells.

The input for sequencing was PBMCs, mostly from graft donor cells, taken 180 days after TCRalphabeta/CD19-depleted stem cell transplant. These receptors were obtained from a female patient under 10 years old who had a stem cell transplant for aplastic anemia, so the T cells may come from the graft donor.

This clonotype was picked up a small number of times. The chain combines TRBV14 with TRBJ2-1; 9 nucleotides agree with TRBD2. Germline trimming cut 7 bases from V and 9 bases from J; bases unmatched to any gene: 13. The germline gives CDR1 SGHDN, CDR2 FVKESK. The CDR3 runs 15 residues. The CDR3 here is CASNQIAGELSEQFF. The CDR3 region has the DNA TGTGCCAGCAACCAGATAGCGGGAGAGTTGAGTGAGCAGTTCTTC.

This clonotype occurred a few times. The chain uses TRBV29-1 and TRBJ2-2, with a weak D call TRBD2 (5 bases). The V end was cut by 0 bases, the J end by 6 bases, with 11 bases between. The CDR3 runs to 14 residues. Germline V CDR1 and CDR2: SQVTM, ANQGSEA. CDR3: CSVEDSRGPGELFF. CDR3 bases: TGCAGCGTTGAAGACTCTCGGGGTCCCGGGGAGCTGTTTTTT.

The chain links TRBV20-1 to TRBJ2-5; 9 bases match TRBD1. Germline loops: CDR1 DFQATT, CDR2 SNEGSKA (reference sequence). The CDR3 has 13 amino acids. Trimming removed 3 bases from V and 7 bases from J; junction bases left unmatched: 6. CDR3 sequence reads: CSASRQGVGTQYF. CDR3 sequence (DNA): TGCAGTGCTAGCAGACAGGGGGTGGGGACCCAGTACTTC.

This clonotype was observed at least ten times. This rearrangement joins TRBV12-3 or TRBV12-4 to TRBJ1-3, with TRBD1 matching 8 bases. V lost 3 bases to trimming and J lost 2 bases; unmatched junction nucleotides: 6. The CDR3 covers 16 residues. The CDR3 nucleotides read TGTGCCAGCAGTTTCCCCGGACAGGGTCCTGGAAACACCATATATTTT. Encoded protein: CASSFPGQGPGNTIYF.

This clonotype appeared a few times. V and J are TRBV28 and TRBJ1-1, with TRBD1 as a possible D gene (6 bases). Between the trimmed V and J ends, which lost 2 bases and 1 base, there was a span of 8 bases. Per the germline V gene, CDR1 is MDHEN and CDR2 is SYDVKM. CDR3 size: 14 residues. The CDR3 sequence: CASSLRTANTEAFF. The CDR3 DNA is TGTGCCAGCAGTTTAAGGACAGCGAACACTGAAGCTTTCTTT.

The chain has TRBV14 and TRBJ2-3; TRBD2 aligns across 8 bases. The V segment lost 1 base and the J segment 7 bases; nucleotides outside the gene matches: 7. Germline V gene lookup returns CDR1 SGHDN and CDR2 FVKESK. This CDR3 has 15 amino acids. This CDR3 reads CASSQGSGDGYTQYF. The DNA of the CDR3 is TGTGCCAGCAGCCAAGGTAGCGGGGATGGATATACGCAGTATTTT. Full variable domain (remainder filled in from reference TRBV14 and TRBJ2-3): EAGVTQFPSHSVIEKGQTVTLRCDPISGHDNLYWYRRVMGKEIKFLLHFVKESKQDESGMPNNRFLAERTGGTYSTLKVQPAELEDSGVYFCASSQGSGDGYTQYFGPGTRLTVL.

A few counts support this clonotype. The gene calls are TRBV28 and TRBJ2-7; TRBD1 is a possible D gene (5 bases). V gave up 5 bases and J gave up 9 bases, with 8 bases separating them. The V gene's germline CDR1 is MDHEN and CDR2 SYDVKM. The CDR3 has 10 residues. The CDR3 DNA follows: TGTGCCAGCAGTGCCCAGGGGCAGTACGTC. This codes for CASSAQGQYV.

This clonotype showed up just a few times. V usage is TRBV20-1 and J usage is TRBJ2-1; D might be TRBD2 (5 bases). Deletions cut 5 bases from V and 3 bases from J, with 17 bases between. The length of the CDR3 is 15 residues. Germline CDR1 DFQATT, CDR2 SNEGSKA (reference sequence). CDR3 region: CSAPYEGSIYNEQFF. CDR3 nucleotide sequence: TGCAGTGCTCCCTATGAGGGATCCATCTACAATGAGCAGTTCTTC.

This chain joins TRBV20-1 and TRBJ2-2, with 8 bases lining up with TRBD1. The CDR3 totals 15 residues. V lost 5 bases, J lost 1 base, and 6 bases stayed unmatched. Per the germline V gene, CDR1 is DFQATT and CDR2 is SNEGSKA (reference sequence). CDR3 sequence reads: CSAETGTGNTGELFF. The CDR3 bases are TGCAGTGCTGAAACCGGGACAGGGAACACCGGGGAGCTGTTTTTT.

This clonotype has a handful of counts. The chain carries TRBV20-1 and TRBJ2-7, with D tentatively TRBD1 (6 bases). Trimming stripped 5 bases from V and 3 bases from J, with 20 bases between. The germline V gene encodes CDR1 DFQATT and CDR2 SNEGSKA (reference sequence). The CDR3 is 15 amino acids. The CDR3 DNA is TGCAGTGCTGTGCCGGGACACCACTTCCTCTACGAGCAGTACTTC. Protein product: CSAVPGHHFLYEQYF.

This chain connects TRBV7-2 to TRBJ2-1, with 7 bases fitting TRBD1. This CDR3 has 14 residues. Unmatched junction bases numbered 4, after V lost 3 bases and J lost 5 bases. Germline V gives CDR1 SGHTA, CDR2 FQGNSA. As DNA, the CDR3 is TGTGCCAGCAGCTTTCGACAGGGCGACAATGAGCAGTTCTTC. Translating gives CASSFRQGDNEQFF.

In its sample, this clonotype was seen many times. The chain is built from TRBV20-1 and TRBJ2-3; D remains ambiguous. CDR3 length equals 14 residues. CDR1 and CDR2 (germline): DFQATT, SNEGSKA (reference sequence). Trimming took off 1 base at V and 1 base at J, with 9 bases between the two ends. The chain's CDR3 is CSARAAARTDTQYF. The CDR3 DNA is TGCAGTGCTAGAGCGGCAGCCCGCACAGATACGCAGTATTTT.

The chain employs TRBV28 and TRBJ1-1; D uncertain. Germline-derived CDR1 and CDR2 are MDHEN and SYDVKM. With 3 bases removed from V and 1 base from J, the gap between germline ends came to 9 bases. The CDR3 length is 14 residues. In DNA, the CDR3 is TGTGCCAGCAGTTTCTGGCGTTCGAACACTGAAGCTTTCTTT. This gives the protein CASSFWRSNTEAFF.

This clonotype was seen more than once but under ten times. The chain has TRBV6-2 or TRBV6-3 and TRBJ2-1, with D perhaps assigned TRBD1 or TRBD2 (5 bases each). The CDR3 covers 14 residues. The V gene's germline CDR1 is MNHEY and CDR2 SVGEGT. The V gene lost 2 bases and the J gene lost 12 bases, with 17 bases spanning the gap. CDR3 sequence reads: CASSYAGRMSGQFF. The DNA of the CDR3 is TGTGCCAGCAGTTACGCAGGGCGGATGAGCGGGCAGTTCTTC.

The chain uses TRBV27 and TRBJ2-7, with D perhaps matching TRBD1 or TRBD2 (5 bases each). The CDR3 spans 13 residues. CDR1 MNHEY and CDR2 SMNVEV come from the germline V gene (reference sequence). V lost 3 bases and J 7 bases, leaving 13 bases between the germline ends. The CDR3 DNA reads as TGTGCCAGCAGTTTCGGGGAATGGGGGGAGCAGTACTTC. Translating gives CASSFGEWGEQYF.

The J gene is TRBJ2-1, the V gene TRBV5-5, with a possible D match to TRBD1 (6 bases). CDR1 and CDR2 (germline): SGHKS, YYEKEE (reference sequence). The V end was cut by 4 bases, the J end by 2 bases, with 10 bases between. This CDR3 has 14 amino acids. The chain's CDR3 is CASSRTGPYNEQFF. CDR3 DNA sequence: TGTGCCAGCAGCCGCACAGGGCCCTACAATGAGCAGTTCTTC.

V and J are TRBV14 and TRBJ2-3; 7 bases are a match to TRBD2. The CDR3 runs 19 residues. The V gene's germline CDR1 is SGHDN and CDR2 FVKESK. The trim removed 4 bases at V and 3 bases at J, leaving 19 bases unmatched. CDR3 coding DNA: TGTGCCAGCAGCCGAACCGCAGGCGGGAGCAGGGTTCGGACAGATACGCAGTATTTT. This codes for CASSRTAGGSRVRTDTQYF.

In this sample, this clonotype turned up many times. This chain connects TRBV6-1 to TRBJ2-5; D not certain. The CDR3 extends over 14 amino acids. Germline V gene lookup returns CDR1 MNHNS and CDR2 SASEGT. The germline V and J ends were trimmed by 7 bases and 5 bases, with 17 bases remaining between them. CDR3 sequence reads: CASTQGFRRETQYF. The CDR3 DNA reads TGTGCCAGCACCCAAGGTTTCAGGCGGGAGACCCAGTACTTC.

The chain uses TRBV20-1 and TRBJ1-5, with a possible D match to TRBD1 (6 bases). Trimming cost V 6 bases and J 2 bases, with 17 bases left between them. The CDR3 sequence is 15 residues long. Per germline, CDR1 DFQATT and CDR2 SNEGSKA (reference sequence). The CDR3 spells CSARPGASGNQPQHF. The CDR3 coding sequence is TGCAGTGCCCGGCCAGGGGCCTCGGGCAATCAGCCCCAGCATTTT.

The chain has TRBV18 and TRBJ2-7, with 8 positions matching TRBD1. The CDR3 contains 17 residues. The V gene end was trimmed by 5 bases and the J gene end by 2 bases; junction bases not matched to a gene: 14. The germline V gene encodes CDR1 KGHSH and CDR2 LQKENI. The CDR3 sequence is CASSTVAPGTGPYEQYF. Written as DNA, the CDR3 is TGTGCCAGCTCAACAGTCGCCCCGGGGACAGGTCCCTACGAGCAGTACTTC.

The J gene is TRBJ2-1, the V gene TRBV20-1; a weak D match, TRBD1 (7 bases). The CDR3 is 12 amino acids. The germline V and J ends were trimmed by 3 bases and 13 bases, with 16 bases remaining between them. The germline V gene encodes CDR1 DFQATT and CDR2 SNEGSKA (reference sequence). The CDR3 bases are TGCAGTGCTAGCGGAGGGGGCCGGGACCAGTTCTTC. Translating it yields CSASGGGRDQFF.

The CDR3 here is CASSQVGGLHYGYTF. CDR3 bases: TGTGCCAGCAGCCAAGTGGGGGGGCTCCACTATGGCTACACCTTC. The genes are TRBV14 and TRBJ1-2; TRBD1 is a possible D gene (6 bases). Germline V CDR1 and CDR2: SGHDN, FVKESK. Trimming left V 1 base short and J 3 bases short, with 12 bases between. The length of the CDR3 is 15 residues.

Here the CDR3 DNA reads TGTGCCAGCAGCTCCAGGTGGACAGATACGCAGTATTTT. Its translation: CASSSRWTDTQYF. This chain joins TRBV7-2 and TRBJ2-3; D not resolved. There are 13 residues in the CDR3. CDR1 is SGHTA, CDR2 FQGNSA, per germline. Trimming took off 4 bases at V and 3 bases at J, with 8 bases between the two ends. Complete variable domain (other parts from reference TRBV7-2 and TRBJ2-3): GAGVSQSPSNKVTEKGKDVELRCDPISGHTALYWYRQSLGQGLEFLIYFQGNSAPDKSGLPSDRFSAERTGGSVSTLTIQRTQQEDSAVYLCASSSRWTDTQYFGPGTRLTVL.

This clonotype was counted a few times. V is TRBV9 and J is TRBJ2-3; D is uncertain. This CDR3 has 13 residues. From germline, CDR1 is SGDLS and CDR2 YYNGEE. V lost 3 bases and J 6 bases, leaving 11 bases between the germline ends. Here the CDR3 DNA reads TGTGCCAGCAGCGAGGAGACCCCGGATACGCAGTATTTT. Translated: CASSEETPDTQYF.

In this sample, this clonotype turned up a few times. This chain uses TRBV25-1 with TRBJ2-5; D is possibly TRBD2 (6 bases). The CDR3 contains 18 residues. With 1 base removed from V and 7 bases from J, the gap between germline ends came to 25 bases. Germline lookup yields CDR1 MGHDK and CDR2 SYGVNS. In nucleotides, the CDR3 is TGTGCCAGCAGTGAATCCCTCCTGAGTAGCGGAGGGGCGGGGACCCAGTACTTC. Translation: CASSESLLSSGGAGTQYF.

This clonotype was counted a few times. The gene calls are TRBV12-3 or TRBV12-4 and TRBJ1-5; 10 nucleotides line up with TRBD1. The V and J ends lost 4 bases and 6 bases, in that order; junction bases with no gene match: 6. This CDR3 region has 15 residues. CDR3 sequence: CASSWGQGKAQPQHF. CDR3 coding DNA: TGTGCCAGCAGTTGGGGACAGGGGAAGGCTCAGCCCCAGCATTTT.

The chain has TRBV10-3 and TRBJ2-7; D is possibly TRBD1 (6 bases). V was cut by 2 bases and J by 5 bases, with 10 bases left in between. The germline V gene encodes CDR1 ENHRY and CDR2 SYGVKD. CDR3 length equals 13 residues. The CDR3 sequence: CAISEQGWNEQYF. DNA for the CDR3: TGTGCCATCAGTGAGCAGGGGTGGAACGAGCAGTACTTC.

This clonotype occurred a few times. The chain couples TRBV20-1 to TRBJ1-1, with TRBD1 as a possible D gene (5 bases). The germline V gene has CDR1 DFQATT and CDR2 SNEGSKA (reference sequence). The V gene lost 5 bases and the J gene lost 1 base, with 20 bases spanning the gap. This CDR3 comprises 16 residues. This chain's CDR3 is CSAASGVMRKNTEAFF. The CDR3 DNA follows: TGCAGTGCTGCCTCGGGGGTTATGAGAAAGAACACTGAAGCTTTCTTT.